These 18 T cell receptor beta chains share one sample of origin, sequenced in a study of shared clonotypes between healthy human individuals. Measured with immunoSEQ multiplex PCR; TCRdb has only the in-frame clones, and not every one. Of 490,000 or so clones detected, 76% appear once; the ten largest clones hold around 13%. The material sequenced was PBMCs. Source of these receptors: a woman aged 40 to 49 in good health. Some clones in this sample may be carry-over from other donors' samples.

The J gene is TRBJ2-2, the V gene TRBV7-2, with TRBD1 identical over 8 bases. This CDR3 contains 16 residues. CDR1 is SGHTA, CDR2 FQGNSA, per germline. V trimming: 3 bases; J trimming: 4 bases; junction bases outside the gene matches: 7. The chain's CDR3 is CASSFSTGASTGELFF. CDR3 sequence (DNA): TGTGCCAGCAGCTTTTCGACAGGGGCGAGCACCGGGGAGCTGTTTTTT.

The chain combines TRBV19 with TRBJ1-2, with D tentatively TRBD1 (5 bases). The CDR3 is made up of 13 amino acids. In germline, CDR1 is LNHDA, CDR2 SQIVND (reference sequence). V was clipped by 7 bases and J by 4 bases, with 13 bases between them. The CDR3 region is CASTLTETYGYTF. CDR3 nucleotides: TGTGCCAGTACCTTGACAGAAACCTATGGCTACACCTTC.

V gene TRBV19 combines with J gene TRBJ2-3; D unclear. The CDR3 has 12 amino acids. Germline loops: CDR1 LNHDA, CDR2 SQIVND (reference sequence). V lost 3 bases, J lost 8 bases, and 9 bases lay in between. The CDR3 here is CASSIPWGTQYF. CDR3 nucleotides: TGTGCCAGTAGTATCCCCTGGGGTACGCAGTATTTT.

This clone has only one observation. The identical CDR3 is also encoded by other nucleotide sequences in the sample. V and J are TRBV6-6 and TRBJ1-1; D is perhaps TRBD1 (5 bases). Germline CDR1 reads MNHNY; CDR2 reads SVGAGI (reference sequence). This CDR3 contains 13 residues. With 6 bases removed from V and 4 bases from J, the gap between germline ends came to 12 bases. CDR3 loop: CASSYKQVTEAFF. The DNA of the CDR3 is TGTGCCAGCAGCTATAAACAGGTCACTGAAGCTTTCTTT.

This clone appeared a single time. The chain is built from TRBV7-3 and TRBJ2-3; 8 bases align to TRBD2. Trimming took 0 bases from V and 4 from J; bases not matched to a gene: 9. The V gene's germline CDR1 is SGHTA and CDR2 FQGTGA. The CDR3 loop spans 17 amino acids. In DNA, the CDR3 is TGTGCCAGCAGCTTAACGTCGAGCGGGAGAGCCCCAGATACGCAGTATTTT. This sequence encodes CASSLTSSGRAPDTQYF.

This chain links TRBV6-6 with TRBJ1-5; maybe TRBD1 (5 bases). V lost 10 bases, J lost 3 bases, and 13 bases lay in between. CDR3 length: 13 amino acids. Per the germline V gene, CDR1 is MNHNY and CDR2 is SVGAGI (reference sequence). CDR3 nucleotide sequence: TGTGCCACGTTGGTAGGACACAATCAGCCCCAGCATTTT. Its protein product is CATLVGHNQPQHF.

This clone appeared a few times. The rearrangement joins TRBV6-5 to TRBJ2-7, with 12 bases fitting TRBD2. With 3 bases clipped from V and 7 bases from J, the junction kept 10 bases outside the gene matches. The CDR3 is 16 amino acids. Germline CDR1 and CDR2: MNHEY and SVGAGI. CDR3 DNA sequence: TGTGCCAGCAGTTATCGTCGGACTAGCGGGGTAACAGAGCAGTACTTC. It is translated as CASSYRRTSGVTEQYF.

Concerning this clone itself: This CDR3 is also generated by other DNA sequences in the sample. The rearrangement joins TRBV29-1 to TRBJ2-1, with 7 bases that match TRBD2. The J segment lost 4 bases and the V segment lost 6 bases, leaving 0 bases of the junction unmatched. Germline CDR1 and CDR2: SQVTM and ANQGSEA. There are 11 residues in the CDR3. DNA of the CDR3: TGCAGCGTCGGGGGGTACAATGAGCAGTTCTTC. Protein: CSVGGYNEQFF.

The V call is TRBV5-5, the J call TRBJ1-2, with D possibly being TRBD1 (6 bases). The CDR3 contains 14 residues. V lost 0 bases to trimming and J lost 4 bases, with 10 bases between them. Germline values: CDR1 SGHKS, CDR2 YYEKEE (reference sequence). CDR3 loop: CASSLGTASYGYTF. DNA for the CDR3: TGTGCCAGCAGCTTGGGGACAGCCTCCTATGGCTACACCTTC.

This chain joins TRBV6-1 and TRBJ2-7, with 11 bases that match TRBD2. With 7 bases clipped from V and 6 bases from J, the junction kept 8 bases outside the gene matches. There are 14 residues in the CDR3. The germline CDR1 and CDR2 sequences are MNHNS and SASEGT. The CDR3 sequence is CASNSGRAFLEQYF. The CDR3 bases are TGTGCCAGCAATAGCGGGAGGGCCTTTCTCGAGCAGTACTTC.

The gene calls are TRBV11-2 and TRBJ1-3, with 9 bases that match TRBD1. The CDR3 extends over 15 amino acids. Per the germline V gene, CDR1 is SGHAT and CDR2 is FQNNGV. V shed 8 bases and J 4 bases; nucleotides not matched to a gene: 9. The CDR3 here is CASFGQGKWGNTIYF. The CDR3 DNA sequence: TGTGCCAGCTTCGGACAGGGGAAATGGGGAAACACCATATATTTT.

This chain uses TRBV28 with TRBJ1-2; the D gene is possibly TRBD1 (6 bases). V was cut by 3 bases and J by 4 bases, with 12 bases left in between. This CDR3 spans 14 amino acids. Germline V gives CDR1 MDHEN, CDR2 SYDVKM. This CDR3 reads CASSLSGGPYGYTF. For the CDR3, the DNA is TGTGCCAGCAGTTTGTCCGGGGGGCCCTATGGCTACACCTTC.

For the CDR3, the DNA is TGTGCCAGCAGCATTGACCCCTATCTAGCGTACGAGCAGTACTTC. This codes for CASSIDPYLAYEQYF. The chain employs TRBV21-1 and TRBJ2-7; no check of the table's D call, TRBD2, against the DNA was made. TRBV21-1 represents a pseudogene. The CDR3 extends over 15 amino acids.

The chain is built from TRBV6-4 and TRBJ2-1; 10 nucleotides line up with TRBD2. This CDR3 is 16 amino acids long. V trimming: 2 bases; J trimming: 6 bases; junction bases outside the gene matches: 7. Germline values: CDR1 MRHNA, CDR2 SNTAGT. DNA of the CDR3: TGTGCCAGCAGTGACCGAGCGGGAGGGGATTTCAATGAGCAGTTCTTC. It specifies CASSDRAGGDFNEQFF.

The chain uses TRBV27 and TRBJ2-7; 7 nucleotides match TRBD1. From germline, CDR1 is MNHEY and CDR2 SMNVEV (reference sequence). V lost 2 bases and J lost 1; bases outside the gene matches: 5. CDR3 length equals 15 residues. As DNA, the CDR3 is TGTGCCAGCAGTTTAACCGGGACAGTTTCCTACGAGCAGTACTTC. Translation gives CASSLTGTVSYEQYF.

This chain uses TRBV7-6 with TRBJ2-5; TRBD2 matches 7 bases. V lost 1 base and J lost 1; bases outside the gene matches: 3. Germline V lookup: CDR1 SGHVS, CDR2 FNYEAQ. This CDR3 is built from 15 residues. The CDR3 here is CASSLGGSSQETQYF. For the CDR3, the DNA is TGTGCCAGCAGCTTAGGCGGGAGCTCCCAAGAGACCCAGTACTTC.

This clone was found a few times. This chain joins TRBV27 and TRBJ2-7; 7 bases are shared with TRBD1. Trimming at V came to 10 bases and at J to 2 bases, leaving 5 bases not matched to a gene. This CDR3 has 12 residues. Germline V gene lookup returns CDR1 MNHEY and CDR2 SMNVEV (reference sequence). The CDR3 DNA reads TGTGCCAATACGACAGGGACCTACGAGCAGTACTTC. This encodes CANTTGTYEQYF.

The rearrangement joins TRBV7-6 to TRBJ1-3; D gene unclear. Trimming took off 1 base at V and 3 bases at J, with 1 base between the two ends. CDR3 length: 12 amino acids. Germline CDR1 and CDR2: SGHVS and FNYEAQ. The CDR3 nucleotides read TGTGCCAGCAGCTTAGTTGGAAACACCATATATTTT. Encoded protein: CASSLVGNTIYF.